This T cell receptor (beta chain) was sequenced during a study of T-cell reconstitution after alpha-beta-depleted transplantation in children. Preparing the TCRbeta library involved the use of unique molecular identifiers. Each CDR3 protein is one row after TCRdb ran MiXCR on the PCR reads. The sample consists of around 190,000 distinct CDR3 sequences, approximately 6.9% of them appearing once. Overall study findings and caveats: Expanded clones from the graft, numbering several hundred, reportedly supplied alpha-beta T cells about two months after transplant. For some patients, TCRbeta diversity was high at day 60 because of recipient T cells and thymic progenitors that survived. Once a year had passed after transplant, T-cell counts and diversity came mostly from newly produced T cells.

This clonotype has at least ten counts. Its antigen is not known. Germline V lookup: CDR1 LGHDT, CDR2 YNNKEL (reference sequence). The CDR3 is 16 amino acids. V shed 4 bases and J 3 bases; nucleotides not matched to a gene: 8. Sequenced here: PBMCs, sampled before TCRalphabeta/CD19-depleted stem cell transplant. The sequence was collected from a boy aged 2-15 years with acute lymphoblastic leukemia, due to receive a stem cell transplant. The genes are TRBV3-1 and TRBJ2-2; 7 bases fit TRBD1. This CDR3 reads CASSPGTASDTGELFF. In nucleotides, the CDR3 is TGTGCCAGCAGCCCCGGGACAGCCTCTGACACCGGGGAGCTGTTTTTT.